This entry lists 7 T cell receptor beta chains sequenced from one sample in a study of regulatory T cells in long-lasting Graves disease. Time point of the sample: newly diagnosed GD, antithyroid drugs for less than 3 months. From RNA extracted from PBMCs, the TCR library was made. Libraries of TCR beta came from iRepertoire HTBI primers plus Arm-PCR of CDR3 regions. TCRdb recomputed calls from the multiplex PCR reads with MiXCR, one row per CDR3 protein. The sample has 400,000 to 500,000 distinct CDR3 sequences; 16% are singletons. In addition, the sample was reused for a study of T cells in Graves' hyperthyroidism and ophthalmopathy.

The material sequenced was peripheral blood mononuclear cells (PBMCs), taken at new diagnosis, from a patient treated with antithyroid drugs. All receptors derive from a woman in her twenties or thirties with Graves disease.

Ten or more counts support this clonotype. The rearrangement links TRBV20-1 to TRBJ1-1; 8 nucleotides line up with TRBD1. With 0 bases clipped from V and 3 bases from J, the junction kept 6 bases outside the gene matches. CDR1 is DFQATT and CDR2 is SNEGSKA in the germline V gene (reference sequence). The CDR3 loop spans 15 amino acids. CDR3 region: CSARDQGAGDTEAFF. CDR3 coding DNA: TGCAGTGCTAGAGATCAGGGGGCCGGGGACACTGAAGCTTTCTTT.

This clonotype was found many times. This chain links TRBV20-1 with TRBJ2-5; perhaps TRBD1 as D (5 bases). CDR3 length equals 14 residues. Germline assignment: CDR1 DFQATT and CDR2 SNEGSKA (reference sequence). V lost 5 bases, J lost 5 bases, and 18 bases lay in between. The CDR3 DNA reads TGCAGTGCTCAGGGTGGGCGAGACGTCGAGACCCAGTACTTC. Translation gives CSAQGGRDVETQYF.

At least ten counts were recorded for this clonotype. This chain uses TRBV14 with TRBJ2-7, with D possibly TRBD2 on 5 matching bases. The CDR3 runs 14 residues. Germline V gene sequence: CDR1 SGHDN, CDR2 FVKESK. V was cut by 2 bases and J by 0 bases, with 8 bases left in between. The CDR3 nucleotides read TGTGCCAGCAGCCAATTGGGGAGCTCCTACGAGCAGTACTTC. Protein product: CASSQLGSSYEQYF.

In this sample, this clonotype turned up many times. This sequence joins TRBV7-9 and TRBJ2-7; 7 bases are shared with TRBD2. This CDR3 comprises 13 residues. CDR1 SEHNR and CDR2 FQNEAQ come from the germline V gene (reference sequence). V lost 1 base and J lost 6; bases outside the gene matches: 3. Here the CDR3 DNA reads TGTGCCAGCAGCTTAGAGTGGGGGGGCGAGCAGTACTTC. Its translation: CASSLEWGGEQYF.

This clonotype was counted at least ten times. The rearrangement links TRBV18 to TRBJ1-2, with unresolved D. V dropped 4 bases and J dropped 4 bases, with 13 bases sitting between them. Germline loops: CDR1 KGHSH, CDR2 LQKENI. The CDR3 runs to 14 residues. In DNA, the CDR3 is TGTGCCAGCTCACTCTCTGTGGAAAGCTATGGCTACACCTTC. It is translated as CASSLSVESYGYTF.

Regarding this clonotype: A read error may be the cause here, since a much bigger clone is one base away. The chain carries TRBV28 and TRBJ2-5; 10 bases agree with TRBD2. The CDR3 totals 17 residues. Trimming cost V 6 bases and J 5 bases; bases outside gene matches: 15. Germline-derived CDR1 and CDR2 are MDHEN and SYDVKM. CDR3 residues: CASRFPAVAGGGETQYF. CDR3 nucleotides: TGTGCCAGCAGGTTCCCGGCGGTAGCGGGAGGCGGGGAGACCCAGTACTTC.

This clonotype was detected ten times or more. The chain uses TRBV29-1 and TRBJ2-7; D gene ambiguous. The CDR3 runs 14 residues. The V end was cut by 7 bases, the J end by 0 bases, with 16 bases between. The germline CDR1 and CDR2 sequences are SQVTM and ANQGSEA. Here the CDR3 reads CSARISYDSYEQYF. The CDR3 DNA sequence: TGCAGCGCTCGTATCAGTTACGACTCCTACGAGCAGTACTTC.